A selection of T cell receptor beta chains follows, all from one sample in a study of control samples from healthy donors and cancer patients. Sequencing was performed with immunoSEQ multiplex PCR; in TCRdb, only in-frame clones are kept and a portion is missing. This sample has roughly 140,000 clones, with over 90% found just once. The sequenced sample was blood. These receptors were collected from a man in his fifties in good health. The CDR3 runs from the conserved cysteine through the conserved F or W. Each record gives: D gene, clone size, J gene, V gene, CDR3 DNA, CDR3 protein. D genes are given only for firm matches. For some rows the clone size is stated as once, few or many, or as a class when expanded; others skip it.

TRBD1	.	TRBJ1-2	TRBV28	TGTGCCAGCAGTTATGGGGACAGGAAAAACTATGGCTACACCTTC	CASSYGDRKNYGYTF
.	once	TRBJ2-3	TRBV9	TGTGCCAGCAGCCCTAGCCTTTCTAGCACAGATACGCAGTATTTT	CASSPSLSSTDTQYF
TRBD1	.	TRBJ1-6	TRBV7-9	TGTGCCAGCAGCCTGCGGGACAGCGAAAATTCACCCCTCCACTTT	CASSLRDSENSPLHF
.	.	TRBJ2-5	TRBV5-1	TGCGCCAGCGGGGGGGGCACATTCCAAGAGACCCAGTACTTC	CASGGGTFQETQYF
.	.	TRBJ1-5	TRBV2	TGTGCCAGCAGTGAAGGGTATAGCAATCAGCCCCAGCATTTT	CASSEGYSNQPQHF
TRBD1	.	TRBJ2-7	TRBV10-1	TGCGCCAGCAGTGGGACAGGGGGTTTAAGTCAGGTCTTC	CASSGTGGLSQVF
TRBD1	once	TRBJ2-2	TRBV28	TGTGCCAGCACCAAAGGGGGCTCGACCGGGGAGCTGTTTTTT	CASTKGGSTGELFF
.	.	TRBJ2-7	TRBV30	TGTGCCTGGAGTGTAGGCCCGCTTAGGGAGCAGTACTTC	CAWSVGPLREQYF
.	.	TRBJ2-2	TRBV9	TGTGCCAGCAGCGTAGGAACAGGGAACACCGGGGAGCTGTTTTTT	CASSVGTGNTGELFF
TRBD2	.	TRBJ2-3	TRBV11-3	TGTGCCAGCAGCTTAGCGGGAGGGCCGACAGATACGCAGTATTTT	CASSLAGGPTDTQYF
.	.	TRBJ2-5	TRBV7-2	TGTGCCAGCAGTAACGTAGAGACCCAGTACTTC	CASSNVETQYF
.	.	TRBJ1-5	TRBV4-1	TGCGCCAGCAGCCAAGAGGGGCGTCAGCCCCAGCATTTT	CASSQEGRQPQHF
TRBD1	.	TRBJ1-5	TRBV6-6	TGTGCCAGCAGCAGGACAGGGGGAAGCAATCAGCCCCAGCATTTT	CASSRTGGSNQPQHF
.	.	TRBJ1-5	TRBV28	TGTGCCAGCAAATACCTTTTAAATCAGCCCCAGCATTTT	CASKYLLNQPQHF
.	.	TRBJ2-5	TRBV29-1	TGCAGCGCGGGCCACGAGGGAGAGACCCAGTACTTC	CSAGHEGETQYF
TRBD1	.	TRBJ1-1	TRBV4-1	TGCGCCAGCAGCCCAGGGGGCCTGAACACTGAAGCTTTCTTT	CASSPGGLNTEAFF
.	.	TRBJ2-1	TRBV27	TGTGCCAGCAGCCGCTTCAACAATGAGCAGTTCTTC	CASSRFNNEQFF
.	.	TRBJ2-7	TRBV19	TGTGCCAGTAGTATCGGGACGGTCACCTACGAGCAGTACTTC	CASSIGTVTYEQYF
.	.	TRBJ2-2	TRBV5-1	TGCGCCAGCAGCTCAACCGGGCCTAACACCGGGGAGCTGTTTTTT	CASSSTGPNTGELFF
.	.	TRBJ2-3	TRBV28	TGTGCCAGCAGTTTCTCGGGACGCACAGATACGCAGTATTTT	CASSFSGRTDTQYF
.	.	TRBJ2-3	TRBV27	TGTGCCAGCAGTTTATCAATCCGAACAGATACGCAGTATTTT	CASSLSIRTDTQYF
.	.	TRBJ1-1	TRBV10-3	TGTGCCATCAGAGGGGCGAGGGACACTGAAGCTTTCTTT	CAIRGARDTEAFF
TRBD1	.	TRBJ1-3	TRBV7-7	TGTGCTAGCAGCCGGGACAGGGGTGACACCATATATTTT	CASSRDRGDTIYF
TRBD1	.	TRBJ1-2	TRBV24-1	TGTGCCACCAGTGATCGACGGACAGGGGGCTTGGGCTACACCTTC	CATSDRRTGGLGYTF
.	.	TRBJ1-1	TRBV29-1	TGCAGCGTTGTCGGGGTGCGGACCAACACTGAAGCTTTCTTT	CSVVGVRTNTEAFF
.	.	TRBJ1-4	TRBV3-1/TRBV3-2	TGTGCCAGCACCGCTCTAGGTGGGGAACTGTTTTTT	CASTALGGELFF
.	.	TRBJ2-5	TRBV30	TGTGTCCCCGTTGATAGGAAGACCCAGTACTTC	CVPVDRKTQYF
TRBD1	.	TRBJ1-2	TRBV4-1	TGCGCCAGCAGCCAAGATTCGACAGGGGCAAACTATGGCTACACCTTC	CASSQDSTGANYGYTF
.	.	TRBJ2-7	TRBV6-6	TGTGCCAGCAGAAATCCTCGGGTCTACGAGCAGTACTTC	CASRNPRVYEQYF
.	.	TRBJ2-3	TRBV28	TGTGCCAGCAGTTTTCCCCTCTGGGGGCCGTATTTT	CASSFPLWGPYF
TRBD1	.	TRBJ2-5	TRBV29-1	TGCAGCGTTGTTCGGACAGGAGCGTACCAAGAGACCCAGTACTTC	CSVVRTGAYQETQYF
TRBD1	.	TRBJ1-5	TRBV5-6	TGTGCCAGCAGCTCAGCCGGGACAGGGGGCTTGGGCAATCAGCCCCAGCATTTT	CASSSAGTGGLGNQPQHF
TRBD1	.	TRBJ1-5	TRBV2	TGTGCCAGCAGCTGGGACAGGGGGAATCAGCCCCAGCATTTT	CASSWDRGNQPQHF
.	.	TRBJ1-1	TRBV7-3	TGTGCCAGCAGCTTATCTCCTACACGGAACACTGAAGCTTTCTTT	CASSLSPTRNTEAFF
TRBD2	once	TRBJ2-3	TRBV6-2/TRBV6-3	TGTGCCGGCAGTTCACTAGCGGTGGGCACATGGGATACGCAGTATTTT	CAGSSLAVGTWDTQYF
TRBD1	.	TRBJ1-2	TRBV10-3	TGTGCCACTGGGACAGGTCAAGGCTACACCTTC	CATGTGQGYTF
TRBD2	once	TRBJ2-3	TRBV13	TGTGCCAGCAGCCTTAGAGCGGGAGGAGGGGCAGATACGCAGTATTTT	CASSLRAGGGADTQYF
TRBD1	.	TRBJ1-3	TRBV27	TGTGCCAGCAGACCGACAGGGGACTACTCTGGAAACACCATATATTTT	CASRPTGDYSGNTIYF
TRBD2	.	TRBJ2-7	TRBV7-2	TGTGCCAGCAGCTTGTCGGCTAGCGGGCCGCTCGGCGAGCAGTACTTC	CASSLSASGPLGEQYF
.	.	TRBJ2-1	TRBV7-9	TGTGCCAGCAGCTCAACGGATGAGCAGTTCTTC	CASSSTDEQFF
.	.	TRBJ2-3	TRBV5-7	TGTGCCAGCAGCGTGGTCCGGGATACGCAGTATTTT	CASSVVRDTQYF
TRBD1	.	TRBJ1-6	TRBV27	TGTGCCAGCAGTTTACCGCCCCCGGGACAGGGGAATTCACCCCTCCACTTT	CASSLPPPGQGNSPLHF
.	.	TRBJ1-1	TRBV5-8	TGTGCCAGCAGCTTGAAGGGACATTTGAACACTGAAGCTTTCTTT	CASSLKGHLNTEAFF
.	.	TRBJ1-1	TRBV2	TGTGCCAGCAGTGAATTTGAGGAGAACACTGAAGCTTTCTTT	CASSEFEENTEAFF
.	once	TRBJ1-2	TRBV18	TGTGCCAGCTCATCCCAGGAATTCTATGGCTACACCTTC	CASSSQEFYGYTF
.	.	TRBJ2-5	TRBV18	TGTGCCAGCTCACCACGGGACAACCCCTTAGAGACCCAGTACTTC	CASSPRDNPLETQYF
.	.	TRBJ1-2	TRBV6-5	TGTGCCAGCAGTTACTCGAGGGGGACATTTGGCTACACCTTC	CASSYSRGTFGYTF
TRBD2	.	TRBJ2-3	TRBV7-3	TGTGCCAGCAGCTCGGGACTAGCGGGAGGCACAGATACGCAGTATTTT	CASSSGLAGGTDTQYF
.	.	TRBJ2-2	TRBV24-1	TGTGCCACCAGTGATTTGGGGGGAGTAGAGCTGTTTTTT	CATSDLGGVELFF
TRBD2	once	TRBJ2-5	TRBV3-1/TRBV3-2	TGTGCCAGCAGCCAAGATGGTAGCGGGAGGGAGACCCAGTACTTC	CASSQDGSGRETQYF
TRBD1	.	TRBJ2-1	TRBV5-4	TGTGCCAGCAGCTCGCAACAGGGGGCCTACAATGAGCAGTTCTTC	CASSSQQGAYNEQFF
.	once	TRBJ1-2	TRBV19	TGTGCCAGTAGGCTATCAGGGAACTATGGCTACACCTTC	CASRLSGNYGYTF
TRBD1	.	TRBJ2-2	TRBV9	TGTGCCAGCAGCGTAGCAGGGGGGAACACCGGGGAGCTGTTTTTT	CASSVAGGNTGELFF
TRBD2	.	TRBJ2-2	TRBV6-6	TGTGCCAGCAGTCCATGGACCCCCCCGAGGACTAGCGGGCCTCGGAGGACCGGGGAGCTGTTTTTT	CASSPWTPPRTSGPRRTGELFF